The rows below give T cell receptor beta chains drawn from one sample of a study of tumor-infiltrating lymphocytes in primary liver carcinoma. One entry per CDR3 protein results from TCRdb running MiXCR on the multiplex PCR reads. This sample has fewer than 110,000 distinct CDR3 sequences, with about two thirds found just once. The specimen sequenced was liver tumor tissue from sampling region 2. These receptors originate from a woman aged 55-70 years with primary liver carcinoma and hepatitis B virus infection. The CDR3 runs from the conserved cysteine through the conserved F or W. D genes are given only for firm matches. Clone size is given for some rows only: seen once, a few or many times, or a class if the clone is expanded.

d_call j_call clone_size v_call cdr3_aa
. TRBJ1-1 few TRBV6-5 CVSSYSGGSSTEAFF
TRBD1 TRBJ2-7 . TRBV15 CATSRDARGQGEQYF
TRBD2 TRBJ2-1 . TRBV2 CASSHSKREGLF
TRBD2 TRBJ2-5 many TRBV5-1 CASSSGRGSGRSETQYF
TRBD2 TRBJ2-1 few TRBV20-1 CSATSLAGAKSGSYNEQFF
. TRBJ2-3 many TRBV4-2 CASSQGGLAEGTQYF
. TRBJ1-1 . TRBV18 CASSQGLNIEAFF
. TRBJ1-5 many TRBV7-8 CASSLGANQPQHF
TRBD1 TRBJ2-3 . TRBV11-2 CASIRQGTGYTQYF
. TRBJ2-2 . TRBV11-2 CASSPPQRPTGELFF
. TRBJ2-3 . TRBV2 CARSDPADTQYF
. TRBJ1-1 . TRBV20-1 CSAPLARAGTEAFF
TRBD2 TRBJ2-5 . TRBV6-6 CASSYSSSGRARETQYF
. TRBJ2-2 many TRBV6-1 CASRKELNTGELFF